This entry concerns a single T cell receptor beta chain. The PCR made use of 60 Vbeta and 13 Jbeta primers. In the source study's methods: In a later analysis, the count reached roughly 80 million unique TCR beta chains, with 10 million to 11 million shared. Only in-frame clones appear in the TCRdb table, and some are missing; sequencing was by immunoSEQ multiplex PCR. That table furnishes V, J and clone size, whereas the DNA furnished D and trimming. The table includes 95,000 to 100,000 clones, around 76% detected once. Donors in the study were healthy people who gave bone marrow. At the time of sampling, donors were nominally healthy, though unrecorded immune exposures were likely. The junction had 4 bases not matched to a gene; V was cut back by 10 bases and J by 1 base. The CDR3 runs 12 residues. CDR1 and CDR2 from the germline V gene are SGHNT and YYREEE (reference sequence). The data belong to a study of cytomegalovirus exposure and HLA in healthy donors.

Sequenced input: PBMCs. The source of this sequence is a woman between 55 and 75 years old in good health and CMV-seropositive. V and J are TRBV5-4 and TRBJ1-2, with 7 bases aligning to TRBD1. Here the CDR3 reads CAEGAYNYGYTF. The CDR3 DNA is TGTGCCGAGGGGGCTTATAACTATGGCTACACCTTC. The complete variable domain, with remaining parts taken from reference TRBV5-4 and TRBJ1-2, reads ETGVTQSPTHLIKTRGQQVTLRCSSQSGHNTVSWYQQALGQGPQFIFQYYREEENGRGNFPPRFSGLQFPNYSSELNVNALELDDSALYLCAEGAYNYGYTFGSGTRLTVV.